This T cell receptor beta chain was sequenced for a study of T-cell memory formation after mild COVID-19. Study-level findings and limits: Shrinking CD4+ clones were chiefly CM and EM; CD8+ ones were chiefly EMRA.

This CDR3 is built from 13 residues. The V end was cut by 7 bases, the J end by 3 bases, with 11 bases between. Germline V CDR1 and CDR2: SGHRS, YFSETQ. TCRdb processed the 5' RACE reads anew with MiXCR; each CDR3 protein has one entry. The table lists around 300,000 distinct CDR3 sequences, more than 15% of them singletons. In this sample, this clonotype turned up a few times. What it binds is unknown. The chain carries TRBV5-1 and TRBJ2-1; D call uncertain. Sequenced: PBMCs or a T cell subset sorted from them (not recorded which). The source of this sequence is a young man who had mild COVID-19 (a few samples of this study predate the infection). Cell type and time point are not known. Here the CDR3 DNA reads TGCGCCAGCCTCGACGGTGTCTACAATGAGCAGTTCTTC. Its translation: CASLDGVYNEQFF.